Detailed here is one T cell receptor beta chain. The antigen remains undetermined. Germline loops: CDR1 MNHNS, CDR2 SASEGT. The CDR3 totals 13 residues. J lost 5 bases, V lost 1 base, and 1 base had no gene match. The data stem from a study of T cell responses to AZD1222 COVID-19 vaccine. Whole-study findings and limits: Repertoire samples came only from after the peak T cell response. The sample set comprised mostly white British donors with more females, and clonal diversity was possibly underestimated. Unmutated variant regions are reportedly the target of nearly half of TCRs that are spike-specific.

Data came from immunoSEQ multiplex PCR; TCRdb stores just in-frame clones and leaves some out. Of 60,000 to 80,000 clones listed, approximately 83% are singletons. This chain links TRBV6-1 with TRBJ1-2, with TRBD1 identical over 7 bases. The sequence came from an adult in good health. The material sequenced was peripheral blood, taken on day 0 of AZD1222 vaccination. CDR3 in DNA: TGTGCCAGCAGTGAAGGGGACAGATATGGCTACACCTTC. It codes for CASSEGDRYGYTF.